The 24 T cell receptor beta chains given below trace back to one sample, sequenced in a study of cytomegalovirus exposure and HLA in healthy donors. PCR was performed using 60 Vbeta and 13 Jbeta primers. Clones were sequenced by immunoSEQ multiplex PCR, and TCRdb holds only the in-frame ones, with some missing. The top ten clones hold more than 2% of a sample with roughly 110,000 clones, around three quarters of them seen once. Sequences were obtained from PBMCs. All receptors come from a human donor in good health.

CDR3 amino acids: CASSLAGTGILSNQPQHF. The CDR3 nucleotides are TGTGCCAGTAGTCTCGCCGGGACAGGGATCCTTAGCAATCAGCCCCAGCATTTT. The V and J genes are TRBV19 and TRBJ1-5; 9 bases agree with TRBD1. V was clipped by 5 bases and J by 0 bases; unmatched bases: 11. The CDR3 sequence is 18 residues long. Germline V gene data show CDR1 as LNHDA and CDR2 as SQIVND (reference sequence). The variable domain in full, completed from reference TRBV19 and TRBJ1-5, reads DGGITQSPKYLFRKEGQNVTLSCEQNLNHDAMYWYRQDPGQGLRLIYYSQIVNDFQKGDIAEGYSVSREKKESFPLTVTSAQKNPTAFYLCASSLAGTGILSNQPQHFGDGTRLSIL.

The genes are TRBV6-4 and TRBJ2-3; TRBD1 matches at 9 bases. The CDR3 sequence is 15 residues long. The J segment lost 2 bases and the V segment lost 6 bases, leaving 6 bases of the junction unmatched. Per germline, CDR1 MRHNA and CDR2 SNTAGT. The CDR3 coding sequence is TGTGCCAGCAGCTCAGACAGGGGGAACACAGATACGCAGTATTTT. Translation: CASSSDRGNTDTQYF.

The chain uses TRBV29-1 and TRBJ2-7, with TRBD1 as a possible D gene (6 bases). The V and J ends lost 7 bases and 10 bases respectively, with 17 bases between them. The CDR3 covers 11 residues. The V gene's germline CDR1 is SQVTM and CDR2 ANQGSEA. CDR3 nucleotide sequence: TGCAGCGGTGAGACAGGTGGTGGTCAGTACTTC. The encoded protein is CSGETGGGQYF.

V gene TRBV15 combines with J gene TRBJ1-1; the D is unclear. Trimming pared 0 bases from V and 6 bases from J, leaving 14 bases between. CDR3 length: 15 amino acids. Germline lookup yields CDR1 LNHNV and CDR2 YYDKDF (reference sequence). For the CDR3, the DNA is TGTGCCACCAGCAGAGATGATCGGCGGGGAGCTGAAGCTTTCTTT. Translating it yields CATSRDDRRGAEAFF.

This clone was detected a few times. The chain employs TRBV27 and TRBJ2-2, with a tentative D call TRBD1 (5 bases). Looked up from germline, CDR1 is MNHEY and CDR2 is SMNVEV (reference sequence). Trimming shortened V by 6 bases and J by 1 base, and 24 bases separated the two germline ends. The CDR3 is 19 residues long. This CDR3 is CASRQSPGHPGRNTGELFF. The CDR3, as DNA: TGTGCCAGCAGACAGAGCCCCGGACACCCGGGTCGGAACACCGGGGAGCTGTTTTTT.

This clone has a handful of counts. The chain combines TRBV11-3 with TRBJ2-3; D is possibly TRBD1 (5 bases). CDR1 and CDR2 (germline): SGHNT, YENEEA. The V and J ends lost 3 bases and 2 bases respectively, with 12 bases between them. This CDR3 has 15 amino acids. In nucleotides, the CDR3 is TGTGCCAGCAGCTTGATGAAGGGGCCCACAGATACGCAGTATTTT. Encoded protein: CASSLMKGPTDTQYF.

A single count supports this clone. This chain joins TRBV4-3 and TRBJ1-4, with TRBD1 identical over 7 bases. Trimming removed 2 bases from V and 6 bases from J; junction bases left unmatched: 6. Germline V CDR1 and CDR2: LGHNA, YSLEER. The CDR3 runs 15 residues. The CDR3 is CASSQTGAVYEKLFF. Here the CDR3 DNA reads TGCGCCAGCAGCCAAACAGGGGCGGTGTATGAAAAACTGTTTTTT.

This clone is a singleton in its sample. The chain uses TRBV28 and TRBJ2-2; possibly TRBD2 for D (5 bases). The CDR3 consists of 13 residues. Germline CDR1 is MDHEN and CDR2 is SYDVKM. The DNA of the CDR3 is TGTGCTGAGGGCAGTTCGAACACCGGGGAGCTGTTTTTT. It translates to CAEGSSNTGELFF.

J is TRBJ1-2 and V is TRBV28, with D possibly TRBD1 on 5 matching bases. The V end was cut by 7 bases, the J end by 0 bases, with 24 bases between. Looked up from germline, CDR1 is MDHEN and CDR2 is SYDVKM. The CDR3 spans 18 residues. CDR3 in amino acids: CASTPSGTAGGSNYGYTF. CDR3 nucleotides: TGTGCCAGCACTCCCTCCGGGACGGCGGGAGGTTCTAACTATGGCTACACCTTC.

At least ten counts were recorded for this clone. The V and J genes are TRBV5-4 and TRBJ2-2, with 11 bases fitting TRBD2. J gave up 4 bases and V 4 bases, and 6 bases lay outside the gene matches. CDR3 length: 16 amino acids. Germline CDR1 is SGHNT and CDR2 is YYREEE (reference sequence). This chain's CDR3 is CASSPRLAGLTGELFF. The DNA of the CDR3 is TGTGCCAGCAGCCCTAGACTAGCGGGACTCACCGGGGAGCTGTTTTTT.

This clone was counted between two and nine times. This chain links TRBV7-9 with TRBJ2-1; D remains ambiguous. With 7 bases removed from V and 6 bases from J, the gap between germline ends came to 16 bases. CDR1 and CDR2 (germline): SEHNR, FQNEAQ (reference sequence). The CDR3 is made up of 14 amino acids. CDR3 nucleotide sequence: TGTGCCAGCATGCCGAGGAGCTTGGGCAATGAGCAGTTCTTC. It encodes CASMPRSLGNEQFF.

The rearrangement joins TRBV5-1 to TRBJ2-4; TRBD1 is a possible D gene (6 bases). The V end was cut by 7 bases, the J end by 0 bases, with 14 bases between. The CDR3 has 15 amino acids. Germline V gene sequence: CDR1 SGHRS, CDR2 YFSETQ. The CDR3: CASHPGTPAKNIQYF. The CDR3 coding sequence is TGCGCCAGCCATCCCGGGACACCAGCCAAAAACATTCAGTACTTC.

A single count supports this clone. The chain employs TRBV11-3 and TRBJ2-5, with TRBD1 as a possible D gene (5 bases). The CDR3 is 16 amino acids. The germline CDR1 and CDR2 sequences are SGHNT and YENEEA. The ends were cut back, 3 bases at V and 1 base at J, with 15 bases in the middle. CDR3 amino acids: CASSFTERQFQETQYF. For the CDR3, the DNA is TGTGCCAGCAGCTTCACCGAACGACAGTTCCAAGAGACCCAGTACTTC.

The CDR3: CASRGTGTGSYEQYF. The CDR3 nucleotides are TGTGCCAGCAGGGGGACCGGGACAGGGAGCTACGAGCAGTACTTC. This sequence joins TRBV6-5 and TRBJ2-7; 9 bases are a match to TRBD1. Germline values: CDR1 MNHEY, CDR2 SVGAGI. This CDR3 spans 15 amino acids. Trimming cost V 6 bases and J 3 bases; bases outside gene matches: 9.

The CDR3 sequence: CAWSVHAGGGTGELFF. The CDR3 nucleotides read TGTGCCTGGAGTGTACACGCCGGGGGGGGCACCGGGGAGCTGTTTTTT. The chain couples TRBV30 to TRBJ2-2; 8 positions agree with TRBD2. Germline CDR1 is GTSNPN and CDR2 is SVGIG (reference sequence). The CDR3 totals 16 residues. The V segment lost 0 bases and the J segment 4 bases; nucleotides outside the gene matches: 7.

DNA of the CDR3: TGTGCCAGCAGCGGCGGAGGGTCGAACACTGAAGCTTTCTTT. Its protein product is CASSGGGSNTEAFF. The chain joins TRBV7-9 to TRBJ1-1; D ambiguous. Germline V gene lookup returns CDR1 SEHNR and CDR2 FQNEAQ (reference sequence). Trimming cost V 5 bases and J 1 base, with 11 bases left between them. The CDR3 runs to 14 residues.

The J gene is TRBJ2-7, the V gene TRBV5-6; 7 nucleotides line up with TRBD1. Unmatched junction bases numbered 6, after V lost 4 bases and J lost 2 bases. The germline gives CDR1 SGHDT, CDR2 YYEEEE. This CDR3 comprises 14 residues. CDR3 DNA sequence: TGTGCCAGCAGCCTCCGGGACAGCACCTACGAGCAGTACTTC. Its protein is CASSLRDSTYEQYF. The full variable domain, its missing parts supplied by reference TRBV5-6 and TRBJ2-7, is DAGVTQSPTHLIKTRGQQVTLRCSPKSGHDTVSWYQQALGQGPQFIFQYYEEEERQRGNFPDRFSGHQFPNYSSELNVNALLLGDSALYLCASSLRDSTYEQYFGPGTRLTVT.

V gene TRBV18 combines with J gene TRBJ2-5, with 11 bases that match TRBD2. Trimming cost V 3 bases and J 5 bases; bases outside gene matches: 2. CDR1 is KGHSH, CDR2 LQKENI, per germline. This CDR3 has 14 amino acids. The CDR3 DNA is TGTGCCAGCTCACCTTTAGCGGGAGGGGAGACCCAGTACTTC. Translation: CASSPLAGGETQYF.

This clone was counted between two and nine times. The chain recombines TRBV28 with TRBJ2-2; 8 bases fit TRBD1. This CDR3 has 15 amino acids. The ends lost 5 bases at V and 6 bases at J; junction bases unmatched: 8. Germline-derived CDR1 and CDR2 are MDHEN and SYDVKM. Here the CDR3 DNA reads TGTGCCAGCAGTCTTCGGACAGGGAGTCCCGGGGAGCTGTTTTTT. Translated: CASSLRTGSPGELFF.

CDR3 in DNA: TGCAGCGCCCAAGTCCTAGCGGGGAACACCGGGGAGCTGTTTTTT. Translated, it gives CSAQVLAGNTGELFF. The chain employs TRBV29-1 and TRBJ2-2; 8 positions agree with TRBD2. The J segment lost 1 base and the V segment lost 7 bases, leaving 8 bases of the junction unmatched. The CDR3 runs to 15 residues. CDR1 and CDR2 (germline): SQVTM, ANQGSEA.

This chain joins TRBV30 and TRBJ2-1; TRBD2 agrees at 8 bases. V dropped 3 bases and J dropped 2; count of bases not matched to a gene: 6. Germline V gene data show CDR1 as GTSNPN and CDR2 as SVGIG (reference sequence). CDR3 length equals 15 residues. This CDR3 reads CAWSGGVLTYNEQFF. In DNA form, the CDR3 reads TGTGCCTGGAGCGGGGGGGTTTTGACCTACAATGAGCAGTTCTTC. Supplemented by reference TRBV30 and TRBJ2-1, the full variable domain reads SQTIHQWPATLVQPVGSPLSLECTVEGTSNPNLYWYRQAAGRGLQLLFYSVGIGQISSEVPQNLSASRPQDRQFILSSKKLLLSDSGFYLCAWSGGVLTYNEQFFGPGTRLTVL.

V is TRBV19 and J is TRBJ2-7, with D perhaps TRBD1 (6 bases). This CDR3 is 16 amino acids long. Germline lookup yields CDR1 LNHDA and CDR2 SQIVND (reference sequence). V was trimmed by 4 bases and J by 4 bases, leaving 20 bases between them. CDR3 protein: CASSNQGRGSTYEQYF. CDR3 bases: TGTGCCAGTAGTAATCAGGGCAGGGGAAGTACGTACGAGCAGTACTTC.

The V gene is TRBV28, the J gene TRBJ1-1; 8 nucleotides match TRBD1. V shed 6 bases, J shed 3 bases, and the junction held 9 bases outside the gene matches. This CDR3 has 15 residues. CDR1 is MDHEN and CDR2 is SYDVKM in the germline V gene. The CDR3, as DNA: TGTGCCAGCAGAGATCCCAGGGGGCGGGACACTGAAGCTTTCTTT. Encoded protein: CASRDPRGRDTEAFF.

The V gene is TRBV28, the J gene TRBJ2-7, with D tentatively TRBD2 (6 bases). The CDR3 is 13 amino acids. Trimming pared 4 bases from V and 6 bases from J, leaving 13 bases between. In germline, CDR1 is MDHEN, CDR2 SYDVKM. The CDR3 sequence is CASSSGRKREQYF. In nucleotides, the CDR3 is TGTGCCAGCAGTTCAGGGAGGAAGCGCGAGCAGTACTTC.